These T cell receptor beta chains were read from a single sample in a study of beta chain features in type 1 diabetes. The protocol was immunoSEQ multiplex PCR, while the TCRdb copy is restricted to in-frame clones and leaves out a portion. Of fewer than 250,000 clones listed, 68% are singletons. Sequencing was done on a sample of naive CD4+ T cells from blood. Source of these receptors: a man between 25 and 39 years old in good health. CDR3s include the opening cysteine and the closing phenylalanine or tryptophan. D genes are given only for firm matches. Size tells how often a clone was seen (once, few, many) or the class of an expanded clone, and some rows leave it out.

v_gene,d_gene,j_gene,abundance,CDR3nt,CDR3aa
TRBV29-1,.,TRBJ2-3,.,TGCAGCGTAAAACAGTTACTTAGCACAGATACGCAGTATTTT,CSVKQLLSTDTQYF
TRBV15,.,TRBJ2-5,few,TGTGCCACCAGCAGAGACCATCAAGAGACCCAGTACTTC,CATSRDHQETQYF
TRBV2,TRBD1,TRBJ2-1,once,TGTGCCAGCAGTACAGGGGCTGAGCAGTTCTTC,CASSTGAEQFF
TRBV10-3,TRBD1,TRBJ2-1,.,TGTGCCATCAGTGACAGGGGGCAAGGCAATGAGCAGTTCTTC,CAISDRGQGNEQFF
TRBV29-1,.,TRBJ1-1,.,TGCAGCGTTCCGAGGACAAGTGTGAACACTGAAGCTTTCTTT,CSVPRTSVNTEAFF
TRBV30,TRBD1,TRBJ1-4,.,TGTGCCTGGAGTCCAGGGGGCGGTGAAAAACTGTTTTTT,CAWSPGGGEKLFF
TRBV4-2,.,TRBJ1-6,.,TGTGCCAGCAGCCAAGTGGTTGGGGTCGATATAAATTCACCCCTCCACTTT,CASSQVVGVDINSPLHF
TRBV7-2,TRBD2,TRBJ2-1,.,TGTGCCAGCAGCTTTAGCGCGGGAGACTTCAGTGAGCAGTTCTTC,CASSFSAGDFSEQFF
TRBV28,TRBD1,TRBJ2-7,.,TGTGCCAGCAGCGGACAGGTGACCTCCGAGCAGTACTTC,CASSGQVTSEQYF
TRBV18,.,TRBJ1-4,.,TGTGCCAGCTCACCACCGGGTGCGACTAATGAAAAACTGTTTTTT,CASSPPGATNEKLFF
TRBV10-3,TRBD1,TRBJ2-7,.,TGTGCCATCGGACGGGACAGGAGCTACGAGCAGTACTTC,CAIGRDRSYEQYF
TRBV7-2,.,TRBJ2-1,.,TGTGCCAGCAGCTCATATAGTACCTACAATGAGCAGTTCTTC,CASSSYSTYNEQFF
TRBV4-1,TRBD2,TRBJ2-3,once,TGCGCCAGCAGCCATCCTATGGGGTCTAGCGGGTTCACAGATACGCAGTATTTT,CASSHPMGSSGFTDTQYF
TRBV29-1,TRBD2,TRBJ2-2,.,TGCAGCGTTGGGGGGACTAGCGGATTCACCGGGGAGCTGTTTTTT,CSVGGTSGFTGELFF
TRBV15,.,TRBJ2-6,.,TGTGCCACCAGCAGCCGCTCTGGGGCCAACGTCCTGACTTTC,CATSSRSGANVLTF
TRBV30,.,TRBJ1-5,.,TGTGCCTGGAGAAACGAGGGCGGACAGCCCCAGCATTTT,CAWRNEGGQPQHF
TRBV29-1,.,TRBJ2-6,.,TGCAGCGTTGAAGAGAGGGCTCCTTTCTCTGGGGCCAACGTCCTGACTTTC,CSVEERAPFSGANVLTF
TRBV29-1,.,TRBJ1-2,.,TGCAGCGTTGAAGACGATCTGTGGGGAGGCTACACCTTC,CSVEDDLWGGYTF
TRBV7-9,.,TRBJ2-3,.,TGTGCCAGCAGCTTAGCGGTCACAGATACGCAGTATTTT,CASSLAVTDTQYF
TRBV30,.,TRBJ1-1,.,TGTGCCTGGAGTGACGTCCGCGGGGCTGAAGCTTTCTTT,CAWSDVRGAEAFF
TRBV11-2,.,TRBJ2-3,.,TGTGCCAGCAGCTTAGAACAGGGCGGTGGCACAGATACGCAGTATTTT,CASSLEQGGGTDTQYF
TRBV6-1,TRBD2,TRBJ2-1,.,TGTGCCAGCAGTGAATACAGGAGGGACTACCCAGCCGAGTTCTTC,CASSEYRRDYPAEFF
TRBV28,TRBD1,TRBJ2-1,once,TGTGCCAGCAGTTTATGGGGAGACAGGGGAGAGTTCTTC,CASSLWGDRGEFF
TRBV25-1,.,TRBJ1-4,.,TGTGCCAGCAGTGACCCCAGGACAGTTAATGAAAAACTGTTTTTT,CASSDPRTVNEKLFF
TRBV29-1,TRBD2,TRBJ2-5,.,TGCAGCGTTGGAACGGTTCTCGGGAGCGGGAGGGGTCTCGAGACCCAGTACTTC,CSVGTVLGSGRGLETQYF
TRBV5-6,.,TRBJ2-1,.,TGTGCCAGCAGCTTAGTGGGAAAGCAGTTCTTC,CASSLVGKQFF
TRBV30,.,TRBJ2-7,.,TGTGCCTGGATAGGGTTAGGTGCCTACGAGCAGTACTTC,CAWIGLGAYEQYF
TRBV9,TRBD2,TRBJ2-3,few,TGTGCCAGCAGCTCGCCGGGACTAGCGATGGATACGCAGTATTTT,CASSSPGLAMDTQYF
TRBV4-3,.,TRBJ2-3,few,TGCGCCAGCAGCCAAGAAGGGGAGTATGATACGCAGTATTTT,CASSQEGEYDTQYF
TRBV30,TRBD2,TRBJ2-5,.,TGTGCCCGGAGGACTAGCGGGGGACATCGGACCCAGTACTTC,CARRTSGGHRTQYF
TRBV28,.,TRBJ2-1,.,TGTGCCAGCACCTCTACACTTGACAATGAGCAGTTCTTC,CASTSTLDNEQFF
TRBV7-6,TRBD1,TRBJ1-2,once,TGTGCCAGCAGCCAATCGGACAGGGACTATGGCTACACCTTC,CASSQSDRDYGYTF
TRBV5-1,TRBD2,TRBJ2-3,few,TGCGCCAGCAGCTTGGCGGGACTAGCGCTTCGATCTAGCACAGATACGCAGTATTTT,CASSLAGLALRSSTDTQYF
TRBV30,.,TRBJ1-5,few,TGTGCCTGGAGTTCGGGGGAACTAAATCAGCCCCAGCATTTT,CAWSSGELNQPQHF
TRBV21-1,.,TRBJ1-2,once,TGTGCCAGCAACAGGACAGGGCAAGGCTACACCTTC,CASNRTGQGYTF
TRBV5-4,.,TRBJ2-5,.,TGTGCCAGCAGCCCCCGACAGGATGCCGGCACCCAGTACTTC,CASSPRQDAGTQYF
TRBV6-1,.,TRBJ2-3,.,TGTGCCAGCACGCTGGGGGGCACAGATACGCAGTATTTT,CASTLGGTDTQYF
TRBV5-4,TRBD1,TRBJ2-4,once,TGTGCCAGCAGCGCGCAGGGGGCGTCAAACATTCAGTACTTC,CASSAQGASNIQYF
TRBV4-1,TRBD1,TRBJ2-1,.,TGCGCCAGCAGCCCCGGGACAGGGGTGAATGAGCAGTTCTTC,CASSPGTGVNEQFF
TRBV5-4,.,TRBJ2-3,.,TGTGCCAGCAGGAAGACAGGTAGCACAGATACGCAGTATTTT,CASRKTGSTDTQYF